This T cell receptor (beta chain) was retrieved from a study of regulatory T cells in long-lasting Graves disease. General study results and limits: Persistent disease was associated with favored TRBV28 usage and with favored use of TRBJ1-2 and TRBJ2-5. Those with persistent Graves' had less TCR diversity than newly diagnosed patients. New patients shared about a thousand public clonotypes, fewer than the approximately 3,000 shared by persistent patients.

This sample's time point: persistent/refractory GD, antithyroid drugs over 5 years with positive TRAb. Following extraction of RNA from PBMCs, that RNA was used to make the TCR library. From each patient, about 8.1 milliliters of peripheral blood was drawn and collected into an EDTA anticoagulant tube. Worth noting for this clonotype: Its antigen is not known.

With V trimmed by 4 bases and J by 6 bases, 7 bases remained unmatched. The CDR3 totals 15 residues. Germline V gene sequence: CDR1 MNHGY, CDR2 SVAAGI. Through Arm-PCR of CDR3 regions and iRepertoire HTBI primers, TCR beta libraries were built. Each CDR3 protein is one row after TCRdb ran MiXCR on the multiplex PCR reads. This table holds about 460,000 distinct CDR3 sequences, 20% to 25% found once. The sample was peripheral blood mononuclear cells (PBMCs), taken when the disease was refractory, from a patient treated with antithyroid drugs. The V gene is TRBV6-9, the J gene TRBJ2-1, with 9 bases aligning to TRBD2. This clonotype was obtained from a female donor with Graves disease. In DNA, the CDR3 is TGTGCCAGCAGTTTCGTAGCGGGAGTCTCCAATGAGCAGTTCTTC. Its protein is CASSFVAGVSNEQFF.